These T cell receptor beta chains were read from a single sample in a study of shared clonotypes between healthy human individuals. Assay: immunoSEQ multiplex PCR; the TCRdb copy retains only in-frame clones and omits some. In the table there are under 2,500,000 clones, approximately 96% of which are singletons. The material sequenced was naive CD4+ T cells sorted from blood. The receptor set was obtained from a man between 18 and 35 years old in good health. Each CDR3 is given with its conserved first and last residue. A D gene is named only where the DNA matches it firmly. The size field is filled for only some rows; it gives once, few, many or a size class.

TRBV11-2,TRBD2,TRBJ2-5,NA,CASSFGLAGLETQYF,TGTGCCAGCAGCTTCGGACTAGCGGGTTTGGAGACCCAGTACTTC
TRBV4-3,TRBD2,TRBJ2-7,NA,CASSQDGTSGNEQYF,TGCGCCAGCAGCCAAGACGGGACTAGTGGCAACGAGCAGTACTTC
TRBV6-1,TRBD2,TRBJ2-7,NA,CASSGRLAGSSYEQYF,TGTGCCAGCAGTGGTAGACTAGCGGGCAGCTCCTACGAGCAGTACTTC
TRBV6-6,NA,TRBJ2-7,once,CATEGPLSYEQYF,TGTGCCACCGAGGGACCGCTCTCCTACGAGCAGTACTTC
TRBV7-9,NA,TRBJ1-1,NA,CASSSGVLNTEAFF,TGTGCCAGCAGCTCCGGGGTCCTGAACACTGAAGCTTTCTTT
TRBV28,NA,TRBJ1-5,NA,CASNVEGGGQPQHF,TGTGCCAGCAATGTCGAAGGGGGAGGACAGCCCCAGCATTTT
TRBV5-1,TRBD2,TRBJ2-3,NA,CASSAGLSSLDTQYF,TGCGCCAGCAGCGCGGGACTATCAAGTTTAGATACGCAGTATTTT
TRBV29-1,TRBD1,TRBJ1-1,NA,CSVRQGASDTEAFF,TGCAGCGTCCGTCAGGGGGCGTCGGACACTGAAGCTTTCTTT
TRBV10-1,NA,TRBJ2-7,NA,CASSESPNYEQYF,TGCGCCAGCAGTGAGTCCCCCAACTACGAGCAGTACTTC
TRBV2,NA,TRBJ1-3,NA,CASSAWVGNTIYF,TGTGCCAGCAGTGCCTGGGTCGGAAACACCATATATTTT
TRBV4-1,TRBD1,TRBJ1-2,NA,CASSQDETGRYGYTF,TGCGCCAGCAGCCAAGATGAGACAGGGAGGTATGGCTACACCTTC
TRBV4-1,NA,TRBJ1-2,few,CASSQGMDVGYGYTF,TGCGCCAGCAGCCAAGGAATGGACGTTGGCTATGGCTACACCTTC
TRBV5-1,NA,TRBJ1-2,NA,CASSLDGTLYGYTF,TGCGCCAGCAGCTTGGATGGGACTTTATATGGCTACACCTTC
TRBV6-5,NA,TRBJ1-4,NA,CASSRRATNEKLFF,TGTGCCAGCAGTCGGAGGGCAACTAATGAAAAACTGTTTTTT
TRBV11-2,TRBD2,TRBJ2-7,NA,CASSLVRGAYEQYF,TGTGCCAGCAGCTTAGTCCGGGGGGCCTACGAGCAGTACTTC
TRBV10-3,TRBD2,TRBJ2-1,NA,CATTLAGGRNEQFF,TGTGCCACCACCCTAGCGGGAGGGAGGAATGAGCAGTTCTTC
TRBV27,NA,TRBJ1-4,NA,CASGTVLNEKLFF,TGTGCCAGCGGAACGGTCCTAAATGAAAAACTGTTTTTT
TRBV5-1,NA,TRBJ2-5,NA,CASSRPGQEVKTQYF,TGCGCCAGCAGCCGCCCGGGTCAGGAGGTGAAGACCCAGTACTTC
TRBV6-5,NA,TRBJ1-6,once,CASSYEGWNSPLHF,TGTGCCAGCAGTTACGAGGGGTGGAATTCACCCCTCCACTTT
TRBV28,TRBD1,TRBJ1-1,NA,CASSLRDSTEAFF,TGTGCCAGCAGTTTACGGGACAGCACTGAAGCTTTCTTT
TRBV29-1,NA,TRBJ2-3,NA,CSVGKRGQGSTDTQYF,TGCAGCGTTGGAAAGAGGGGTCAGGGGAGCACAGATACGCAGTATTTT
TRBV6-6,NA,TRBJ2-1,NA,CASSPSGGAYNEQFF,TGTGCCAGCAGCCCCAGTGGCGGGGCCTACAATGAGCAGTTCTTC
TRBV6-5,TRBD1,TRBJ2-7,NA,CASSRDRGYEQYF,TGTGCCAGCAGTCGGGACAGGGGATACGAGCAGTACTTC
TRBV7-3,NA,TRBJ2-7,NA,CASSPGAGGEQYF,TGTGCCAGCAGCCCCGGGGCGGGCGGCGAGCAGTACTTC
TRBV30,NA,TRBJ2-7,NA,CAWGPTPYEQYF,TGTGCCTGGGGCCCCACACCCTACGAGCAGTACTTC
TRBV5-4,TRBD2,TRBJ2-7,once,CASSRLAGAYEQYF,TGTGCCAGCAGTAGACTAGCGGGAGCTTACGAGCAGTACTTC